This entry describes one TCR beta chain. This entry comes from a study of CD8 T cells in ankylosing spondylitis. As the method for making TCR beta libraries, quantitative 5'-RACE with molecular barcodes was used. MiXCR, applied by TCRdb to the 5' RACE reads, yields one record per CDR3 protein. This table holds 200,000 to 300,000 distinct CDR3 sequences, 20% to 30% found once. The source material was blood, either unsorted or a sorted T cell fraction (not recorded which). The receptor was isolated from a male donor with ankylosing spondylitis or in good health (not recorded which).

The CDR3 sequence: CSARERPGGWDTQYF. Here the CDR3 DNA reads TGCAGTGCTAGAGAACGCCCCGGGGGTTGGGATACGCAGTATTTT. The V gene is TRBV20-1, the J gene TRBJ2-3; a possible D gene is TRBD2 (6 bases). The CDR3 has 15 amino acids. V dropped 0 bases and J dropped 6 bases, with 16 bases sitting between them. Looked up from germline, CDR1 is DFQATT and CDR2 is SNEGSKA (reference sequence).